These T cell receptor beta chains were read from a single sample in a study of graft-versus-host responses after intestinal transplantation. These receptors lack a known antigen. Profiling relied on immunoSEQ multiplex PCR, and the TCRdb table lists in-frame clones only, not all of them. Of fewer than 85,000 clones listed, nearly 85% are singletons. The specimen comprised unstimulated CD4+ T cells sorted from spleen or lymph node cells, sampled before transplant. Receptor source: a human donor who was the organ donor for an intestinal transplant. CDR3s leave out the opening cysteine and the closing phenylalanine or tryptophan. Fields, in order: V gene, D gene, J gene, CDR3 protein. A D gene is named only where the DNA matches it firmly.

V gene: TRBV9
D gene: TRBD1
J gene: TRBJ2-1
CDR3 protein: ASRKTGLGGDEQF

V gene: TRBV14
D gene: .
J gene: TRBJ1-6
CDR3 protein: ASSQGRDSFRPLH

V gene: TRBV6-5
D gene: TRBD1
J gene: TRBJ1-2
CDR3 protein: ASKQGSYGYT

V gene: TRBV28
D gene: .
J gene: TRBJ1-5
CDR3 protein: ASLAADHNQPQH

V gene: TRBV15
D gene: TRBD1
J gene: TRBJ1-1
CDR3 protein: ATSRGGTGGTEAF

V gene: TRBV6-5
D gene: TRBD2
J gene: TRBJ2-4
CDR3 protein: ASSPTSGGLIQY

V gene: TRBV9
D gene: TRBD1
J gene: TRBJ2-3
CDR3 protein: ASSVGVGQADTQY

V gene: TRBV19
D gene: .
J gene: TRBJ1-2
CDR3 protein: ASSPARGYNYGYT

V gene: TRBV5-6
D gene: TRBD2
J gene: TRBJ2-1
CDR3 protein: ASSLAGGRSSYNEQF

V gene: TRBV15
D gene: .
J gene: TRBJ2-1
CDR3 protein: ATNGGEYNEQF

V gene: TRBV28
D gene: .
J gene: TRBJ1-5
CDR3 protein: ASSPPYTNQPQH

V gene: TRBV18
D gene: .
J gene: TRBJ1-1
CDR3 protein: ASSIQEVRTEAF

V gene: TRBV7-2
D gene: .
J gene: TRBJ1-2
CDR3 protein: ASSLAQGFNYGYT

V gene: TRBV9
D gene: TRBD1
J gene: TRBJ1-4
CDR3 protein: ASSARDRGQLDEKLF

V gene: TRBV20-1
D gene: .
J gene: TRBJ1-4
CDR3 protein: SARHNEKLF

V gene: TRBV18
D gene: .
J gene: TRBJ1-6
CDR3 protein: ASSPSVSDNSPLH

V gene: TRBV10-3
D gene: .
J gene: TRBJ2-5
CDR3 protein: AISAAETQY

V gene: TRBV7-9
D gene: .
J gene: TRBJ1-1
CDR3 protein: ASSPRLGGTEAF

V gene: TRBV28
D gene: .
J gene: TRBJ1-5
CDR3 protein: ASRARGYSNQPQH

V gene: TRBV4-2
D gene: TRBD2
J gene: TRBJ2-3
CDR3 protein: ASSVLSGGAADTQY

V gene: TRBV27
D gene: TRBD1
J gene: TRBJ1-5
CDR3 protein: ASSLDRASLSQH

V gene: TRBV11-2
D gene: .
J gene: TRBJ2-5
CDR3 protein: ASSLMSGGETQY

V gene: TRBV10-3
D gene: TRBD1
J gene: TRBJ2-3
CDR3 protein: AIRGDRGRSDTQY

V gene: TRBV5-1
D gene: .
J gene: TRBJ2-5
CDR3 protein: ASSSQVQETQY

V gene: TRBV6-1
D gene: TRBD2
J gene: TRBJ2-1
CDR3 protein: ASSEGLAGGLPHEQF

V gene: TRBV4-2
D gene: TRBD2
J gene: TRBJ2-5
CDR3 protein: ASSPRTSGGAGETQY

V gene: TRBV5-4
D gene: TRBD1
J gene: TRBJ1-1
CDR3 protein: ASSLEQGADTEAF

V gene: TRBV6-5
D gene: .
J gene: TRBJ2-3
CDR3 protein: ASSYGTGGRSDTQY

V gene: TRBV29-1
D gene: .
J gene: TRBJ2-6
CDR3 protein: SVKGVLEVLT

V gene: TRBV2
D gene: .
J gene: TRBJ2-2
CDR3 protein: ASSEGPLNGELF